A selection of T cell receptor beta chains follows, all from one sample in a study of cytotoxic CD8 clonotypes in ibrutinib-treated CLL. Data came from immunoSEQ multiplex PCR; TCRdb stores just in-frame clones and leaves some out. The sample holds over 130,000 clones, around 82% seen once. The sample here was PBMCs, taken after 36 months of ibrutinib treatment. The receptors come from a human donor with chronic lymphocytic leukemia. CDR3s include the opening cysteine and the closing phenylalanine or tryptophan. The order of the fields is CDR3 protein, CDR3 DNA, J gene, D gene, V gene, clone size. The D gene is left open where the match is weak. Clone size is not always given. Where it is, it says once, few, many or a class for expanded clones.

CDR3aa: CASSLQVTSGDTQYF
CDR3nt: TGTGCCAGCAGCTTGCAGGTGACTAGCGGTGATACGCAGTATTTT
j_gene: TRBJ2-3
d_gene: TRBD2
v_gene: TRBV5-4
abundance: few

CDR3aa: CASSDRLRQGYTF
CDR3nt: TGTGCCAGCAGTGACAGACTACGACAGGGCTACACCTTC
j_gene: TRBJ1-2
d_gene: NA
v_gene: TRBV2
abundance: NA

CDR3aa: CALPGQGYNEQFF
CDR3nt: TGTGCCTTACCGGGACAGGGTTACAATGAGCAGTTCTTC
j_gene: TRBJ2-1
d_gene: TRBD1
v_gene: TRBV30
abundance: NA

CDR3aa: CASSNEGSEPQHF
CDR3nt: TGTGCCAGTAGTAACGAGGGTTCGGAGCCCCAGCATTTT
j_gene: TRBJ1-5
d_gene: NA
v_gene: TRBV19
abundance: NA

CDR3aa: CSAVASAYEQYF
CDR3nt: TGCAGCGCAGTAGCATCCGCCTACGAGCAGTACTTC
j_gene: TRBJ2-7
d_gene: NA
v_gene: TRBV29-1
abundance: NA

CDR3aa: CASSLPTGSGNEQFF
CDR3nt: TGTGCCAGCAGTTTACCGACAGGGTCGGGTAATGAGCAGTTCTTC
j_gene: TRBJ2-1
d_gene: TRBD1
v_gene: TRBV28
abundance: once

CDR3aa: CASSLKGTANEKLFF
CDR3nt: TGCGCCAGCAGCTTGAAGGGGACCGCCAATGAAAAACTGTTTTTT
j_gene: TRBJ1-4
d_gene: NA
v_gene: TRBV5-1
abundance: NA

CDR3aa: CASSLLTVANEKLFF
CDR3nt: TGTGCCAGCAGCTTACTGACGGTAGCTAATGAAAAACTGTTTTTT
j_gene: TRBJ1-4
d_gene: NA
v_gene: TRBV5-5
abundance: NA

CDR3aa: CASSQGDRGSTEAFF
CDR3nt: TGCGCCAGCAGCCAAGGGGACAGGGGGAGCACTGAAGCTTTCTTT
j_gene: TRBJ1-1
d_gene: TRBD1
v_gene: TRBV4-1
abundance: NA

CDR3aa: CASRGWDQPQHF
CDR3nt: TGCGCCAGCAGGGGTTGGGATCAGCCCCAGCATTTT
j_gene: TRBJ1-5
d_gene: NA
v_gene: TRBV23-1
abundance: few

CDR3aa: CASSPREQGVEKLFF
CDR3nt: TGTGCCAGCTCACCACGCGAACAGGGAGTGGAAAAACTGTTTTTT
j_gene: TRBJ1-4
d_gene: NA
v_gene: TRBV18
abundance: NA

CDR3aa: CASSLGLGNTGYTF
CDR3nt: TGTGCCAGCAGCTTGGGATTGGGCAACACGGGCTACACCTTC
j_gene: TRBJ1-2
d_gene: NA
v_gene: TRBV5-4
abundance: few

CDR3aa: CASSIPYSGPSTTNEKLFF
CDR3nt: TGTGCCAGCAGCATCCCATACTCGGGACCTTCTACAACTAATGAAAAACTGTTTTTT
j_gene: TRBJ1-4
d_gene: NA
v_gene: TRBV21-1
abundance: once

CDR3aa: CASRITLGGSTDTQYF
CDR3nt: TGTGCCAGCAGGATTACCCTGGGGGGCAGCACAGATACGCAGTATTTT
j_gene: TRBJ2-3
d_gene: NA
v_gene: TRBV5-4
abundance: NA

CDR3aa: CASSANRAAGRGTGELFF
CDR3nt: TGTGCCAGCAGCGCAAACCGAGCGGCGGGACGGGGCACCGGGGAGCTGTTTTTT
j_gene: TRBJ2-2
d_gene: NA
v_gene: TRBV7-9
abundance: NA

CDR3aa: CASSQRSGWNTEAFF
CDR3nt: TGCGCCAGCAGCCAACGGTCAGGGTGGAACACTGAAGCTTTCTTT
j_gene: TRBJ1-1
d_gene: NA
v_gene: TRBV5-1
abundance: NA

CDR3aa: CASSRGQDYGYTF
CDR3nt: TGCGCCAGCAGCAGGGGACAGGACTATGGCTACACCTTC
j_gene: TRBJ1-2
d_gene: TRBD1
v_gene: TRBV5-1
abundance: NA

CDR3aa: CASTLDPVNQPQHF
CDR3nt: TGTGCCAGCACTCTGGACCCGGTCAATCAGCCCCAGCATTTT
j_gene: TRBJ1-5
d_gene: NA
v_gene: TRBV28
abundance: NA